A selection of T cell receptor beta chains follows, all from one sample in a study of cytomegalovirus exposure and HLA in healthy donors. The protocol was immunoSEQ multiplex PCR, while the TCRdb copy is restricted to in-frame clones and leaves out a portion. The top ten clones hold around 3% of a sample with roughly 130,000 clones, 70% to 85% of them seen once. The specimen was PBMCs. Receptor source: a woman aged 18-29 years in good health and CMV-seropositive. The CDR3 runs from the conserved cysteine through the conserved F or W. The order of the fields is clone size, V gene, CDR3 length, J gene, D gene, CDR3 DNA, CDR3 protein. A D gene is named only where the DNA matches it firmly. Clone size is given for some rows only: seen once, a few or many times, or a class if the clone is expanded.

-	TRBV6-1	14	TRBJ1-1	-	TGTGCCAGCAGGCAGGGGAGAACGAACACTGAAGCTTTCTTT	CASRQGRTNTEAFF
-	TRBV6-1	12	TRBJ2-5	TRBD1	TGTGCCAGCAGTGGGACAGGAGAGACCCAGTACTTC	CASSGTGETQYF
-	TRBV11-2	15	TRBJ2-4	-	TGTGCCAGCAGCTCGCTCAGGGGGGCTACAAACATTCAGTACTTC	CASSSLRGATNIQYF
-	TRBV2	14	TRBJ1-2	TRBD1	TGTGCCAGCAATCCGGGACAGGGGACATATGGCTACACCTTC	CASNPGQGTYGYTF
-	TRBV18	16	TRBJ2-5	TRBD1	TGTGCCAGCTCTACCCTTGGGACAGGAGGAGAGGAGACCCAGTACTTC	CASSTLGTGGEETQYF
-	TRBV27	13	TRBJ2-7	-	TGTGCCAGCAGTTTTAGGACTAACTACGAGCAGTACTTC	CASSFRTNYEQYF
-	TRBV10-1	16	TRBJ2-3	TRBD2	TGCGCCAGCAGTGAACAAAGCGGGGGGCTAACAGATACGCAGTATTTT	CASSEQSGGLTDTQYF
-	TRBV27	15	TRBJ2-7	TRBD1	TGTGCCAGCAGTTTAGGGACAGAAACCTCCTACGAGCAGTACTTC	CASSLGTETSYEQYF
-	TRBV10-3	16	TRBJ2-2	TRBD1	TGTGCCATCAGTCCCGGGACAGATTTTTACACCGGGGAGCTGTTTTTT	CAISPGTDFYTGELFF
-	TRBV2	15	TRBJ2-1	-	TGTGCCAGCAGGCTCGGGCTAGCTCGTTACAATGAGCAGTTCTTC	CASRLGLARYNEQFF
-	TRBV7-9	13	TRBJ1-2	-	TGTGCCAACAGCCCAGGGATCAACTATGGCTACACCTTC	CANSPGINYGYTF
-	TRBV5-4	17	TRBJ1-1	-	TGTGCCAGCAGCCCCGGGGGCCGGGGGGCGCCGCGGACTGAAGCTTTCTTT	CASSPGGRGAPRTEAFF
-	TRBV6-1	15	TRBJ2-6	-	TGTGCCAGCAGTGAGGAGAACTCTGGGGCCAACGTCCTGACTTTC	CASSEENSGANVLTF
-	TRBV10-2	19	TRBJ2-2	TRBD2	TGCGCCAGCAGTGATACGACTAGCGGGACCCATTCGAACACCGGGGAGCTGTTTTTT	CASSDTTSGTHSNTGELFF
-	TRBV12-5	17	TRBJ1-5	TRBD1	TGTGCTAGTGGTTTGGCCCTGACAGGGAAGGGCAATCAGCCCCAGCATTTT	CASGLALTGKGNQPQHF
-	TRBV4-1	17	TRBJ1-4	TRBD1	TGCGCCAGCAGCCAATTCCCCGCCGGGACAGAAAATGAAAAACTGTTTTTT	CASSQFPAGTENEKLFF
-	TRBV10-2	16	TRBJ2-4	-	TGCGCCAGCAGCGTATTATCGGAGGTAGCCAAAAACATTCAGTACTTC	CASSVLSEVAKNIQYF
once	TRBV6-6	16	TRBJ1-5	TRBD1	TGTGCCAGCAGCTCGGGGACAGGGGGCCACAATCAGCCCCAGCATTTT	CASSSGTGGHNQPQHF
-	TRBV7-3	13	TRBJ2-2	TRBD1	TGTGCCAGCAGCTGGACAGGGACCGGGGAGCTGTTTTTT	CASSWTGTGELFF
-	TRBV9	16	TRBJ1-6	-	TGTGCCAGCAGCGAAAACAGGGTCGCCTATAATTCACCCCTCCACTTT	CASSENRVAYNSPLHF
once	TRBV5-1	17	TRBJ2-1	TRBD2	TGCGCCAGCAGCTTGGCAAGCGGGGGGGCTCGGTACAATGAGCAGTTCTTC	CASSLASGGARYNEQFF
-	TRBV11-3	16	TRBJ2-2	TRBD2	TGTGCCAGCAGCTCTGGGACTAGCGGGGGCGACGGGGAGCTGTTTTTT	CASSSGTSGGDGELFF